This T cell receptor beta chain was recovered during a study of T cells in women clearing cervical HPV infection. General study points: Effector/memory and HPV-specific T cells were not isolated, and association timing is unknown. TRBV6-7 abundance was lower in cases than controls (around 0.11% versus 0.16%). Combining TCR richness with V gene abundances gave roughly 0.8 AUC.

There are 16 residues in the CDR3. V was clipped by 6 bases and J by 2 bases; unmatched bases: 10. CDR1 DFQATT and CDR2 SNEGSKA come from the germline V gene (reference sequence). HPV was found by MY09/MY11 PCR and dot-blot genotyping. Sequencing was performed with immunoSEQ multiplex PCR; in TCRdb, only in-frame clones are kept and a portion is missing. Its listing shows 40,000 or so clones. In the case of this clone: The target antigen is unknown. The read halts 3 residues ahead of the CDR3 end, with the missing end drawn from the germline J gene.

The chain couples TRBV20-1 to TRBJ2-5; TRBD2 matches 12 bases. The source of this sequence is a woman aged 18 to 75 with a cervical HPV16 infection that either progressed to CIN3+ or cleared (not recorded which). The sample comprised blood buffy coat. The CDR3 bases that were read are TGCAGTGCAGCTCTGCTAGCGGGGGGGTCTCAAGAGACC. This gives the protein CSAALLAGGSQET. The CDR3 as a whole reads CSAALLAGGSQETQYF.